This is a list of T cell receptor beta chains from one sample in a study of blood T cell dynamics during melanoma immunotherapy. Repertoires were generated with immunoSEQ multiplex PCR, while TCRdb's copy carries only in-frame clones and drops some. The data contain tens of thousands of clones, roughly 90% of them singletons. The sample was blood, taken from a patient treated with checkpoint blockade. Every receptor here comes from a human donor with melanoma. The CDR3 runs from the conserved cysteine through the conserved F or W. D genes are given only for firm matches. Size tells how often a clone was seen (once, few, many) or the class of an expanded clone, and some rows leave it out.

abundance: .; v_gene: TRBV2; d_gene: TRBD2; j_gene: TRBJ2-1; CDR3nt: TGTGCCAGCAGGGGACTAGCGGCCGATTCCTACAATGAGCAGTTCTTC; CDR3aa: CASRGLAADSYNEQFF
abundance: .; v_gene: TRBV11-3; d_gene: TRBD2; j_gene: TRBJ2-5; CDR3nt: TGTGCCAGCAGCCCAAGGACTAGCGGGAGGGCCTACCAGGAGACCCAGTACTTC; CDR3aa: CASSPRTSGRAYQETQYF
abundance: .; v_gene: TRBV13; d_gene: .; j_gene: TRBJ1-2; CDR3nt: TGTGCCAGCAGCAAAACTCAGGGAGCTAACTATGGCTACACCTTC; CDR3aa: CASSKTQGANYGYTF
abundance: .; v_gene: TRBV6-5; d_gene: .; j_gene: TRBJ1-4; CDR3nt: TGTGCCACCAGTAACGGCGAGGGTGGAAAACTGTTTTTT; CDR3aa: CATSNGEGGKLFF
abundance: .; v_gene: TRBV7-2; d_gene: .; j_gene: TRBJ2-2; CDR3nt: TGTGCCAGCAGCTTAGCCCTGGGACAATCCGGGGAGCTGTTTTTT; CDR3aa: CASSLALGQSGELFF
abundance: .; v_gene: TRBV6-5; d_gene: .; j_gene: TRBJ1-1; CDR3nt: TGTGCCAGCACCCCGGGGGGGCGGACTGAAGCTTTCTTT; CDR3aa: CASTPGGRTEAFF
abundance: few; v_gene: TRBV27; d_gene: .; j_gene: TRBJ2-7; CDR3nt: TGTGCCAGCAGTTTTGGGAAGGAGCAGTACTTC; CDR3aa: CASSFGKEQYF
abundance: .; v_gene: TRBV6-1; d_gene: .; j_gene: TRBJ1-6; CDR3nt: TGTGCCAGCAGTGACATCTCCTATAATTCACCCCTCCACTTT; CDR3aa: CASSDISYNSPLHF
abundance: .; v_gene: TRBV4-1; d_gene: TRBD2; j_gene: TRBJ2-4; CDR3nt: TGCGCCAGCAGCCAAGAAGGTCTAGCGGGAGGGTGGGGGCGGTCGGCCAAAAACATTCAGTACTTC; CDR3aa: CASSQEGLAGGWGRSAKNIQYF
abundance: few; v_gene: TRBV2; d_gene: TRBD1; j_gene: TRBJ1-2; CDR3nt: TGTGCCAGCACCGGGACAGGGGTTAACTATGGCTACACCTTC; CDR3aa: CASTGTGVNYGYTF
abundance: .; v_gene: TRBV7-6; d_gene: .; j_gene: TRBJ2-2; CDR3nt: TGTGCCAGCAGCCGCACGGGGGCCAACACCGGGGAGCTGTTTTTT; CDR3aa: CASSRTGANTGELFF
abundance: once; v_gene: TRBV11-2; d_gene: TRBD2; j_gene: TRBJ2-1; CDR3nt: TGTGCCAGCAGCTTAGGACGGGGGGAACACAATGAGCAGTTCTTC; CDR3aa: CASSLGRGEHNEQFF
abundance: .; v_gene: TRBV28; d_gene: TRBD1; j_gene: TRBJ2-3; CDR3nt: TGTGCCAGCAGGGACAGGGGGCAAGATACGCAGTATTTT; CDR3aa: CASRDRGQDTQYF
abundance: .; v_gene: TRBV28; d_gene: .; j_gene: TRBJ2-3; CDR3nt: TGTGCCAGCAGTTGGCCTATTAAGGGCACAGATACGCAGTATTTT; CDR3aa: CASSWPIKGTDTQYF
abundance: .; v_gene: TRBV7-3; d_gene: .; j_gene: TRBJ2-1; CDR3nt: TGTGCCAGCAGCTTAAAGCCTAGTAAAATGGGTGAGCAGTTCTTC; CDR3aa: CASSLKPSKMGEQFF
abundance: .; v_gene: TRBV9; d_gene: TRBD1; j_gene: TRBJ2-7; CDR3nt: TGTGCCAGCAGCGTCGGGACAGAGCCCTACGAGCAGTACTTC; CDR3aa: CASSVGTEPYEQYF
abundance: few; v_gene: TRBV7-6; d_gene: .; j_gene: TRBJ1-3; CDR3nt: TGTGCCAGCAGCTTAGGTGTCGCCTACTCTGGAAACACCATATATTTT; CDR3aa: CASSLGVAYSGNTIYF
abundance: .; v_gene: TRBV11-2; d_gene: TRBD1; j_gene: TRBJ2-7; CDR3nt: TGTGCCAGCAGGGCGACAGGGAATTCCTACGAGCAGTACTTC; CDR3aa: CASRATGNSYEQYF
abundance: .; v_gene: TRBV15; d_gene: .; j_gene: TRBJ1-2; CDR3nt: TGTGCCACCAGCAGAGATAGATCCGGGCCCTATGGCTACACCTTC; CDR3aa: CATSRDRSGPYGYTF
abundance: .; v_gene: TRBV5-6; d_gene: .; j_gene: TRBJ2-5; CDR3nt: TGTGCCAGCAGCCGATCGGCCTGGGGGACCCAGTACTTC; CDR3aa: CASSRSAWGTQYF
abundance: few; v_gene: TRBV2; d_gene: .; j_gene: TRBJ1-1; CDR3nt: TGTGCCAGCAGTCAGGGGATCGTAGCTGAAGCTTTCTTT; CDR3aa: CASSQGIVAEAFF
abundance: .; v_gene: TRBV6-6; d_gene: TRBD1; j_gene: TRBJ1-4; CDR3nt: TGTGCCAGCAGCTCGACAGGGTTGGCGTCTAATGAAAAACTGTTTTTT; CDR3aa: CASSSTGLASNEKLFF
abundance: .; v_gene: TRBV18; d_gene: .; j_gene: TRBJ1-1; CDR3nt: TGTGCCAGCTCACTCGGACTGAACACTGAAGCTTTCTTT; CDR3aa: CASSLGLNTEAFF
abundance: .; v_gene: TRBV30; d_gene: .; j_gene: TRBJ1-5; CDR3nt: TGTGCCTGGAGTCTCGGACAGAATCAGCCCCAGCATTTT; CDR3aa: CAWSLGQNQPQHF
abundance: .; v_gene: TRBV5-1; d_gene: TRBD2; j_gene: TRBJ2-3; CDR3nt: TGCGCCAGCAGTGGGACCGTCCAGCGGGATAACGATACGCAGTATTTT; CDR3aa: CASSGTVQRDNDTQYF
abundance: .; v_gene: TRBV4-1; d_gene: .; j_gene: TRBJ1-6; CDR3nt: TGCGCCAGCAGCGCACACAACACCAGGCGGGAATCACCCCTCCACTTT; CDR3aa: CASSAHNTRRESPLHF
abundance: .; v_gene: TRBV28; d_gene: .; j_gene: TRBJ1-1; CDR3nt: TGTGCCAGCAGCCCCCCGGGAGGGAACACTGAAGCTTTCTTT; CDR3aa: CASSPPGGNTEAFF
abundance: .; v_gene: TRBV15; d_gene: .; j_gene: TRBJ2-1; CDR3nt: TGTGCCACCAGCAGGGACGGGGGTAACAATGAGCAGTTCTTC; CDR3aa: CATSRDGGNNEQFF
abundance: .; v_gene: TRBV5-1; d_gene: .; j_gene: TRBJ2-7; CDR3nt: TGCGCCAGCAGCTTGGTGGGGACGGGCTACGAGCAGTACTTC; CDR3aa: CASSLVGTGYEQYF
abundance: .; v_gene: TRBV18; d_gene: .; j_gene: TRBJ1-5; CDR3nt: TGTGCCAGCTCACTCGGACAGAGCAATCAGCCCCAGCATTTT; CDR3aa: CASSLGQSNQPQHF
abundance: .; v_gene: TRBV5-1; d_gene: TRBD1; j_gene: TRBJ1-4; CDR3nt: TGCGCCAGCAGCCCGGGACAGCAAAATGAAAAACTGTTTTTT; CDR3aa: CASSPGQQNEKLFF
abundance: .; v_gene: TRBV9; d_gene: .; j_gene: TRBJ2-3; CDR3nt: TGTGCCAGCAGTGAAGGGGACTTGACACGAAATACGCAGTATTTT; CDR3aa: CASSEGDLTRNTQYF
abundance: .; v_gene: TRBV9; d_gene: .; j_gene: TRBJ1-3; CDR3nt: TGTGCCAGCACCCCGGAGGGGGGCGTCTCTGGAAACACCATATATTTT; CDR3aa: CASTPEGGVSGNTIYF
abundance: .; v_gene: TRBV7-9; d_gene: .; j_gene: TRBJ1-1; CDR3nt: TGTGCCAGCAGCTCCTTGGGACGGATGAACACTGAAGCTTTCTTT; CDR3aa: CASSSLGRMNTEAFF
abundance: .; v_gene: TRBV6-9; d_gene: TRBD2; j_gene: TRBJ2-3; CDR3nt: TGTGCCAGCAGTTATGCTAGCGGGGACACAGATACGCAGTATTTT; CDR3aa: CASSYASGDTDTQYF
abundance: .; v_gene: TRBV7-8; d_gene: TRBD2; j_gene: TRBJ2-1; CDR3nt: TGTGCCAGCAGCTTAGTAGCGGGAGCCTGGGGGGAGCAGTTCTTC; CDR3aa: CASSLVAGAWGEQFF
abundance: .; v_gene: TRBV19; d_gene: TRBD2; j_gene: TRBJ2-1; CDR3nt: TGTGCCAGTAGTTCTCCGGGACTAGCGGGGGGGCCTGGTCAGTTCTTC; CDR3aa: CASSSPGLAGGPGQFF
abundance: few; v_gene: TRBV2; d_gene: .; j_gene: TRBJ1-2; CDR3nt: TGTGCCAGCAGTGAGCAGACGGGGAACTATGGCTACACCTTC; CDR3aa: CASSEQTGNYGYTF
abundance: .; v_gene: TRBV28; d_gene: .; j_gene: TRBJ1-4; CDR3nt: TGTGCCAGCACCCGGCTGAGGCTGCGCGTGGGTAATGAAAAACTGTTTTTT; CDR3aa: CASTRLRLRVGNEKLFF
abundance: .; v_gene: TRBV4-2; d_gene: TRBD2; j_gene: TRBJ2-5; CDR3nt: TGTGCCAGCAGCCCCACCTGGCCCCCTTTAGCGGGAGGGGTGGAGACCCAGTACTTC; CDR3aa: CASSPTWPPLAGGVETQYF
abundance: .; v_gene: TRBV12-5; d_gene: .; j_gene: TRBJ1-5; CDR3nt: TGTGCTAGTGGTTTGAGGGCAGGCGGGAGTCAGCCCCAGCATTTT; CDR3aa: CASGLRAGGSQPQHF
abundance: .; v_gene: TRBV19; d_gene: .; j_gene: TRBJ1-1; CDR3nt: TGTGCCAGTAGTCGGGACCGGGGGGTCAAAATGACTGAAGCTTTCTTT; CDR3aa: CASSRDRGVKMTEAFF
abundance: .; v_gene: TRBV11-3; d_gene: .; j_gene: TRBJ2-5; CDR3nt: TGTGCCAGCAGCCCTGCCTCTGGGGAGACCCAGTACTTC; CDR3aa: CASSPASGETQYF
abundance: .; v_gene: TRBV27; d_gene: TRBD1; j_gene: TRBJ2-1; CDR3nt: TGTGCCAGCAGTTTATCCGGACAGGGTAATGAGCAGTTCTTC; CDR3aa: CASSLSGQGNEQFF
abundance: .; v_gene: TRBV5-4; d_gene: .; j_gene: TRBJ2-6; CDR3nt: TGTGCCAGCAGCAATGGAGGGGTCAGCTCTGGGGCCAACGTCCTGACTTTC; CDR3aa: CASSNGGVSSGANVLTF
abundance: .; v_gene: TRBV4-1; d_gene: TRBD1; j_gene: TRBJ1-2; CDR3nt: TGCGCCAGCAGCCAAGATACCCAGGGGGCCCCCGCCCGATACTATGGCTACACCTTC; CDR3aa: CASSQDTQGAPARYYGYTF
abundance: once; v_gene: TRBV5-1; d_gene: .; j_gene: TRBJ1-4; CDR3nt: TGCGCCAGCAGCTTGAGGGGGGGCGATGAAAAACTGTTTTTT; CDR3aa: CASSLRGGDEKLFF
abundance: few; v_gene: TRBV19; d_gene: .; j_gene: TRBJ1-5; CDR3nt: TGTGCCAGTAGTATGAGAGACAATCAGCCCCAGCATTTT; CDR3aa: CASSMRDNQPQHF
abundance: few; v_gene: TRBV13; d_gene: .; j_gene: TRBJ1-2; CDR3nt: TGTGCCAGCAGCCCGCGACTGGGGGGCTACACCTTC; CDR3aa: CASSPRLGGYTF
abundance: .; v_gene: TRBV19; d_gene: .; j_gene: TRBJ1-2; CDR3nt: TGTGCCAGTAGCTGGGTTGGAGGTGGCTACACCTTC; CDR3aa: CASSWVGGGYTF
abundance: .; v_gene: TRBV10-2; d_gene: .; j_gene: TRBJ1-2; CDR3nt: TGCGCCAGCACTAGAGGCTACACCTTC; CDR3aa: CASTRGYTF
abundance: .; v_gene: TRBV19; d_gene: .; j_gene: TRBJ1-2; CDR3nt: TGTGCCAGTAGTATAGATCCTGGGAACTATGGCTACACCTTC; CDR3aa: CASSIDPGNYGYTF